These T cell receptor beta chains were read from a single sample in a study of cytomegalovirus exposure and HLA in healthy donors. The repertoire was sequenced with immunoSEQ multiplex PCR; TCRdb's copy has only in-frame clones and lacks some. This table has 95,000 to 150,000 clones, about 60% appearing once. Sample: PBMCs. Receptor source: a man aged 40-50 years in good health and CMV-seropositive. Each CDR3 is given with its conserved first and last residue. A D gene is named only where the DNA matches it firmly. Not every row has a clone size; where given, it reads once, few, many or a size class.

>NA|NA|TRBV27|TRBJ1-2
TGTGCCAGCAGTTTATCGGTTTCCTCAGGGTTATATGGCTACACCTTC
CASSLSVSSGLYGYTF
>NA|NA|TRBV7-8|TRBJ2-2
TGTGCCACTAGGTCGGCAGGGTGGGGCACCGGGGAGCTGTTTTTT
CATRSAGWGTGELFF
>NA|NA|TRBV18|TRBJ1-4
TGTGCCAGCTCCCCCAGAGGGACATCGGTGGATGAAAAACTGTTTTTT
CASSPRGTSVDEKLFF
>NA|TRBD2|TRBV5-4|TRBJ2-5
TGTGCCAGCAGCTTGGGGACTAGCGGGAAAGAGACCCAGTACTTC
CASSLGTSGKETQYF
>NA|TRBD2|TRBV7-7|TRBJ2-5
TGTGCTAGCAGCTTAGGTTCTGGACTAGCGGGAGACGAGACCCAGTACTTC
CASSLGSGLAGDETQYF
>NA|TRBD1|TRBV4-1|TRBJ2-7
TGCGCCAGCAGCCAAGTAGCAGGGGGCTACGAGCAGTACTTC
CASSQVAGGYEQYF
>NA|TRBD2|TRBV28|TRBJ2-3
TGTGCCAGCAGGGCAGCGGGAGTAGATACGCAGTATTTT
CASRAAGVDTQYF
>few|TRBD2|TRBV27|TRBJ2-5
TGTGCCAGTAGTATAGCGGGATTTGAGACCCAGTACTTC
CASSIAGFETQYF
>NA|NA|TRBV5-4|TRBJ1-2
TGTGCCAGCAGCAACAGGGAAGGGTTGGACTATGGCTACACCTTC
CASSNREGLDYGYTF
>NA|TRBD2|TRBV10-3|TRBJ2-2
TGTGCCATCAGTTTAGCGGGAACGAACACCGGGGAGCTGTTTTTT
CAISLAGTNTGELFF
>NA|TRBD1|TRBV7-8|TRBJ1-5
TGTGCCAGCAGCTTTATGGAGGACAGGGTTTATAGCAATCAGCCCCAGCATTTT
CASSFMEDRVYSNQPQHF
>few|NA|TRBV27|TRBJ2-7
TGTGCCAGCAGTTTCACAGCACACTACGAGCAGTACTTC
CASSFTAHYEQYF
>NA|NA|TRBV5-1|TRBJ1-2
TGCGCCAGCAGCCCGACACCGGCCGGTGGCTACACCTTC
CASSPTPAGGYTF
>NA|TRBD2|TRBV7-2|TRBJ2-7
TGTGCCAGCAGATTAATGGGGCTAGCGGGGAGTTACGAGCAGTACTTC
CASRLMGLAGSYEQYF
>NA|NA|TRBV18|TRBJ1-5
TGTGCCAGCTCACCCGGGTTACAGCCCCAGCATTTT
CASSPGLQPQHF
>NA|NA|TRBV7-7|TRBJ1-4
TGTGCCAGCAGCTTGGGGGGGGGCGGTGAAAAACTGTTTTTT
CASSLGGGGEKLFF
>NA|TRBD2|TRBV14|TRBJ2-5
TGTGCCAGCAGCCAGAGAAAGGTTCGGAGTAGCGGGAGTTTGGAGACCCAGTACTTC
CASSQRKVRSSGSLETQYF
>NA|NA|TRBV6-1|TRBJ2-3
TGTGCCAGCAGTGAATTCCGCCCAGGCACAGATACGCAGTATTTT
CASSEFRPGTDTQYF
>NA|TRBD1|TRBV10-3|TRBJ2-7
TGTGCCTGCCGACAGGGAAACTACGAGCAGTACTTC
CACRQGNYEQYF
>NA|NA|TRBV28|TRBJ1-6
TGTGCCAGCAGTCCCCCACAGGTCCGGATGCCCCTCCACTTT
CASSPPQVRMPLHF
>NA|TRBD1|TRBV9|TRBJ1-1
TGTGCCAGCAGCGTAGTAGGGACAGGATGGAACACTGAAGCTTTCTTT
CASSVVGTGWNTEAFF
>NA|TRBD1|TRBV7-2|TRBJ2-7
TGTGCCAGCAGCTTTGGGACAGGGGAGTACGAGCAGTACTTC
CASSFGTGEYEQYF
>once|NA|TRBV4-1|TRBJ2-3
TGCGCCAGCAGCCAAGGAAACGGGGGCACAGATACGCAGTATTTT
CASSQGNGGTDTQYF
>NA|TRBD2|TRBV29-1|TRBJ2-3
TGCAGCGCCGGGAGGGGCCAAGGTACGCAGTATTTT
CSAGRGQGTQYF
>NA|TRBD1|TRBV6-6|TRBJ2-7
TGTGCCAGCAGTGATGCCCAGGGGGCCCCGTACGAGCAGTACTTC
CASSDAQGAPYEQYF
>NA|TRBD1|TRBV27|TRBJ1-5
TGTGCCAGCAGGCCCGGGACAGGGAATAATCAGCCCCAGCATTTT
CASRPGTGNNQPQHF
>NA|NA|TRBV2|TRBJ1-1
TGTGCCAGCAGTGGCCGAAGAGGTTGGAACACTGAAGCTTTCTTT
CASSGRRGWNTEAFF
>once|TRBD1|TRBV19|TRBJ2-2
TGTGCCAGTAGGACGGGACAGACCCTCGCAGGGGCCGGGGAGCTGTTTTTT
CASRTGQTLAGAGELFF
>NA|NA|TRBV29-1|TRBJ1-2
TGCAGCGTTGTGGGATTTACAGGGCACTATGGCTACACCTTC
CSVVGFTGHYGYTF
>NA|NA|TRBV6-5|TRBJ2-5
TGTGCCAGCAGTTACGGCTCATATCAAGAGACCCAGTACTTC
CASSYGSYQETQYF
>NA|TRBD1|TRBV10-2|TRBJ1-1
TGCGCCAGCGGCTCAGGGGGAAGGACTGAAGCTTTCTTT
CASGSGGRTEAFF
>NA|NA|TRBV27|TRBJ2-1
TGTGCCAGCAGTTTAGAGAGAGACAATGAGCAGTTCTTC
CASSLERDNEQFF
>NA|TRBD1|TRBV11-1|TRBJ1-1
TGTGCCAGCAGCCGTAGTCCAGGGGGTTCGAACACTGAAGCTTTCTTT
CASSRSPGGSNTEAFF
>NA|TRBD1|TRBV5-1|TRBJ2-3
TGCGCCAGCAGCTTCCGGGACAGACACACAGATACGCAGTATTTT
CASSFRDRHTDTQYF
>once|NA|TRBV15|TRBJ2-7
TGTGCCACCAGCAGAGATACCGGGACAAGCTCCTACGAGCAGTACTTC
CATSRDTGTSSYEQYF
>NA|TRBD1|TRBV5-4|TRBJ2-4
TGTGCCAGCAGCACTTGGGACAGGGGGCCCATAAAAAACATTCAGTACTTC
CASSTWDRGPIKNIQYF
>few|TRBD1|TRBV29-1|TRBJ1-1
TGCAGCGTTGGGGGACAGGGCGGGGGAGCTTTCTTT
CSVGGQGGGAFF
>NA|TRBD1|TRBV18|TRBJ2-2
TGTGCCAGCTCGGTGGACAGGGGGAACACCGGGGAGCTGTTTTTT
CASSVDRGNTGELFF
>NA|TRBD2|TRBV7-6|TRBJ2-2
TGTGCCAGCAGCCCGGGACTAGCGGAGAACACCGGGGAGCTGTTTTTT
CASSPGLAENTGELFF
>NA|TRBD1|TRBV19|TRBJ1-1
TGTGCCAGTACCCCGGGACAGCTTACTGAAGCTTTCTTT
CASTPGQLTEAFF
>few|NA|TRBV2|TRBJ2-5
TGTGCCAGCATGACAGAAGAGACCCAGTACTTC
CASMTEETQYF
>NA|NA|TRBV7-2|TRBJ1-3
TGTGCCAGCAGCTTACAGGCAGCCTCTGGAAACACCATATATTTT
CASSLQAASGNTIYF
>NA|NA|TRBV7-8|TRBJ2-7
TGTGCCAGCAGCTTAGAAGTGTTGTGGGAGAGGAGCTCCTACGAGCAGTACTTC
CASSLEVLWERSSYEQYF